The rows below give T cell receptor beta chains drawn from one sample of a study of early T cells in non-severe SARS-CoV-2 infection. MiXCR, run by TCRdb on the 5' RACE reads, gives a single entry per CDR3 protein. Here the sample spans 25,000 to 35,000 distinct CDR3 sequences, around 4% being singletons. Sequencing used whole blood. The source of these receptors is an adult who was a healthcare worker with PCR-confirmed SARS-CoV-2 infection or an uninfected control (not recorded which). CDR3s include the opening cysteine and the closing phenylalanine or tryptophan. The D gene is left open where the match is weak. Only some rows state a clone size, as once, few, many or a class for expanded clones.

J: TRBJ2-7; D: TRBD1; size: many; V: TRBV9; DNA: TGTGCCAGCAGCGGACAGGGGGCAGGGGAGCAGTACTTC; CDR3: CASSGQGAGEQYF
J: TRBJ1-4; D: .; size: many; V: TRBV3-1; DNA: TGTGCCAGCAGCCCAGGGGTTGGTGAAAAACTGTTTTTT; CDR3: CASSPGVGEKLFF
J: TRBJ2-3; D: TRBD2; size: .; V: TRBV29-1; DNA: TGCAGCGTTCGAGCGGGAAACACAGATACGCAGTATTTT; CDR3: CSVRAGNTDTQYF
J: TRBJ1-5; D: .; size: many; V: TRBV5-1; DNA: TGCGCCAGCAGCTGGGGGACAAGTAGCAATCAGCCCCAGCATTTT; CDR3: CASSWGTSSNQPQHF
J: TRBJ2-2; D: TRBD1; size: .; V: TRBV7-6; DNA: TGTGCCAGCAACTCCCGTCCGGGACAGGGGCCCGGGGAGCTGTTTTTT; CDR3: CASNSRPGQGPGELFF
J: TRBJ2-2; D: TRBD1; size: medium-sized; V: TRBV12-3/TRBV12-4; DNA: TGTGCCAGCAGTTTGAAAGGGACAGGCACCGGGGAGCTGTTTTTT; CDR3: CASSLKGTGTGELFF
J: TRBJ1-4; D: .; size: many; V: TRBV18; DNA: TGTGCCAGCTCACTCGACGTCGGCCCTAATGAAAAACTGTTTTTT; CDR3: CASSLDVGPNEKLFF
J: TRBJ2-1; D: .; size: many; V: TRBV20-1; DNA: TGCAGTGCTAGCAGGAATGAGCAGTTCTTC; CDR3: CSASRNEQFF
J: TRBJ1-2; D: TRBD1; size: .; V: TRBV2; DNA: TGTGCCAGCAGTGTCAACAGGGGGCGGGAAGGCTACACCTTC; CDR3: CASSVNRGREGYTF
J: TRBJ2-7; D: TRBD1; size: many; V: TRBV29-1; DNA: TGCAGCGCCTCCCGGGACAGGGGGCCAGAGCAGTACTTC; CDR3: CSASRDRGPEQYF
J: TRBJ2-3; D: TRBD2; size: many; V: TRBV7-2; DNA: TGTGCCAGCAGCCCCGGGAGGGAGCTGTATTTT; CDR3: CASSPGRELYF
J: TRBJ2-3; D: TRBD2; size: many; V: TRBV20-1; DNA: TGCAGTGCTAGGAGACTAGCGGGAGATAGCACAGATACGCAGTATTTT; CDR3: CSARRLAGDSTDTQYF
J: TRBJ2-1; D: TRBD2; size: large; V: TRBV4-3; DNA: TGCGCCAGCAGCCTGACTAGCGGGAGATCGAATGAGCAGTTCTTC; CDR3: CASSLTSGRSNEQFF
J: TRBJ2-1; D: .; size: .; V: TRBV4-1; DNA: TGCGCCAGCAGCCAAGAAAGTGGGGCCCTGTACGGGCAGTTCTTC; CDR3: CASSQESGALYGQFF
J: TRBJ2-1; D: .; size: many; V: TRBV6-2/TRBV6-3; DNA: TGTGCCAGCAGTCCACGTTCCAGCGGAGCCGACTACAATGAGCAGTTCTTC; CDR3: CASSPRSSGADYNEQFF
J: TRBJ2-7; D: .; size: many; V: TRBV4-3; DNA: TGCGCCAGCAGCCAAGATAGCGGTTCCTCCTACGAGCAGTACTTC; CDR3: CASSQDSGSSYEQYF
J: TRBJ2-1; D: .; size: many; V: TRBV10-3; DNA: TGTGCCATCAGATCGGACAAATACAATGAGCAGTTCTTC; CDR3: CAIRSDKYNEQFF
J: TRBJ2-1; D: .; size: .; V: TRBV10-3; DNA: TGTGCCATCAGTGAGGAGAACGGGGAGCAGTTCTTC; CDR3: CAISEENGEQFF
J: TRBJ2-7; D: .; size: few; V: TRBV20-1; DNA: TGCAGTGCAAAAACTGAGCGGACCACCTACGAGCAGTACTTC; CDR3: CSAKTERTTYEQYF
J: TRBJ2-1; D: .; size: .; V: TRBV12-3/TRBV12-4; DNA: TGTGCCAGCGGTTGGGTCCTCAATGAGCAGTTCTTC; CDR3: CASGWVLNEQFF
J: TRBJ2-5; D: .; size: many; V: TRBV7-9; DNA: TGTGCCAGCAGCTTTAGCCAGCAAGAGACCCAGTACTTC; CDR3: CASSFSQQETQYF
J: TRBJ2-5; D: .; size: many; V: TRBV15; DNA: TGTGCCACCAGCAGAGACCCGCTCTCCCTAGAGGCGACCCAGTACTTC; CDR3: CATSRDPLSLEATQYF
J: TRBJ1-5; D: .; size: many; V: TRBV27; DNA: TGTGCCAGCAGTTCCGGCAATCAGCCCCAGCATTTT; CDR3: CASSSGNQPQHF
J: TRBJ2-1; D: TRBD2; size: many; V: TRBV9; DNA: TGTGCCAGCAGCGTTCTAGCGGGATCCTACAATGAGCAGTTCTTC; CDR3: CASSVLAGSYNEQFF
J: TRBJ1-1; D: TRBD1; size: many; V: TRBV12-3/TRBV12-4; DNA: TGTGCCAGCAGCCTCACTCGGACAGGAAACACTGAAGCTTTCTTT; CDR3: CASSLTRTGNTEAFF
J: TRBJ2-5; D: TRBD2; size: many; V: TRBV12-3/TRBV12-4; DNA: TGTGCCAGCAGTTTAGGGGCTAGCGGAGTGTGGGAGACCCAGTACTTC; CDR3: CASSLGASGVWETQYF
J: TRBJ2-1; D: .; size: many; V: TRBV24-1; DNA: TGTGCCACCAGTGATCTGAGGGAAGGAGACTCCTACAATGAGCAGTTCTTC; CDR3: CATSDLREGDSYNEQFF
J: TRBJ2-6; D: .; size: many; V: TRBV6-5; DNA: TGTGCCAGCAGTTACTCTCTTATGGCTGGGGCCAACGTCCTGACTTTC; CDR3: CASSYSLMAGANVLTF
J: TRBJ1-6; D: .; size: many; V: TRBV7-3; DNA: TGTGCCAGCAGCTTCACCCCCTCCTATAATTCACCCCTCCACTTT; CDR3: CASSFTPSYNSPLHF
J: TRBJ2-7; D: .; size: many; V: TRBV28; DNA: TGTGCCAGCAGTTTAATGAGCCAGGGTTTGAACGAGCAGTACTTC; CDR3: CASSLMSQGLNEQYF
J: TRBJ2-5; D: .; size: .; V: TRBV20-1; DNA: TGCAGTGCTAGGTTCTGGGGAGAGACCCAGTACTTC; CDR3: CSARFWGETQYF
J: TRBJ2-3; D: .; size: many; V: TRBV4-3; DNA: TGCGCCAGCAGCCAGCAAAGACTAGGCGACTACACAGATACGCAGTATTTT; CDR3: CASSQQRLGDYTDTQYF
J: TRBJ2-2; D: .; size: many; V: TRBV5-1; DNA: TGCGCCAGCAGTGCAGGGTCCCCCGGGGCCGGGGAGCTGTTTTTT; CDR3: CASSAGSPGAGELFF
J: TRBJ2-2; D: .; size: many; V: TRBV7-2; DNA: TGTGCCAGCAGCTTCCAGCGGCCCACCGGGGAGCTGTTTTTT; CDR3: CASSFQRPTGELFF
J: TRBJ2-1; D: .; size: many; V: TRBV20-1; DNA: TGCAGTGCTCCGGGACTCGTCGGCTCCTACAATGAGCAGTTCTTC; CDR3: CSAPGLVGSYNEQFF
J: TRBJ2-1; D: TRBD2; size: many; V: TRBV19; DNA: TGTGCCAGTAGTATTTCCGGGAGGCTTCATGAGCAGTTCTTC; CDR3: CASSISGRLHEQFF
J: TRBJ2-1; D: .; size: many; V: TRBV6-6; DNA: TGTGCCAGCAGGATAGACAGACGCAATGAGCAGTTCTTC; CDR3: CASRIDRRNEQFF
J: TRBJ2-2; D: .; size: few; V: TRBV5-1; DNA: TGCGCCAGCAGCTTTTCTCAGGGTACCGGGGAGCTGTTTTTT; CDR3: CASSFSQGTGELFF
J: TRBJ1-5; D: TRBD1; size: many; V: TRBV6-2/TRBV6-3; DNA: TGTGCCAGCAGTTACGGGACAGGGTGGTCGTATAGCAATCAGCCCCAGCATTTT; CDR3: CASSYGTGWSYSNQPQHF
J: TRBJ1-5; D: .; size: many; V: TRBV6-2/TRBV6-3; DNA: TGTGCCAGCAGTTACTTATATTCCCCAGGCAACAATCAGCCCCAGCATTTT; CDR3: CASSYLYSPGNNQPQHF
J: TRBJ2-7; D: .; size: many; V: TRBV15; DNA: TGTGCCACCAGCAGACAGGGTTCCGAGCAGTACTTC; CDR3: CATSRQGSEQYF
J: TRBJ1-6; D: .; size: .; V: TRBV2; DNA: TGTGCCAGCATAGGACGGCGTAATTCACCCCTCCACTTT; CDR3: CASIGRRNSPLHF
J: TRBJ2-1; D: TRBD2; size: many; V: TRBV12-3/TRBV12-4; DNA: TGTGCCAGCAGTTTTGGACGACTAGCGATCAATGAGCAGTTCTTC; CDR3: CASSFGRLAINEQFF
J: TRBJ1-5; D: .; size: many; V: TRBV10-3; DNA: TGTGCCATCAGTGACGGGAATCAGCCCCAGCATTTT; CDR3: CAISDGNQPQHF
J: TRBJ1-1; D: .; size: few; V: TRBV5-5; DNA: TGTGCCAGCAGCCAAGTCGGTGTTCGGACTGAAGCTTTCTTT; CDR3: CASSQVGVRTEAFF
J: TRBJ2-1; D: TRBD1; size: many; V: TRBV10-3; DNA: TGTGCCATCAGTGATGGACAGGAGCCCCACAATGAGCAGTTCTTC; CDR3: CAISDGQEPHNEQFF
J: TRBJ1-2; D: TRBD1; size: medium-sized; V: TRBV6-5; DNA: TGTGCCAGCAGCCTAAACCCGGGACAGGGAATCTATGGCTACACCTTC; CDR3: CASSLNPGQGIYGYTF
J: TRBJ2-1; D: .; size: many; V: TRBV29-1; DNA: TGCAGCGGTGGGCCCGGGGGTTCTCTGGACAATGAGCAGTTCTTC; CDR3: CSGGPGGSLDNEQFF
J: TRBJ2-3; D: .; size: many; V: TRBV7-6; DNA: TGTGCCAGCAGCTTAGCAGGGGGCACAGATACGCAGTATTTT; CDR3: CASSLAGGTDTQYF
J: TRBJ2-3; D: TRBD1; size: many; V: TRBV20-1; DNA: TGCAGTGCTAGTCCCCCCCGGGACAGGAGGATCGGCACAGATACGCAGTATTTT; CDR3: CSASPPRDRRIGTDTQYF
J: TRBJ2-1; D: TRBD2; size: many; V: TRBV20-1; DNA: TGCAGTGCAACCGGACTAGCGTCATACAATGAGCAGTTCTTC; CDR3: CSATGLASYNEQFF
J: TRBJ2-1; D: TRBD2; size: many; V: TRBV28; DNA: TGTGCCAGCAGTTTAAACGGACCATCTAGCGGGAGAATTGATGAGCAGTTCTTC; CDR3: CASSLNGPSSGRIDEQFF
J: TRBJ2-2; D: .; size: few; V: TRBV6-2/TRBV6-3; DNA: TGTGCCAGCAGGCCGGACTACACCACCGGGGAGCTGTTTTTT; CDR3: CASRPDYTTGELFF
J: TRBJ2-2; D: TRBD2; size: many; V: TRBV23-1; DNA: TGCGCCAGCAGTCGGGGGACTAGCGGGGGACCTGAGACTATCGCGAACACCGGGGAGCTGTTTTTT; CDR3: CASSRGTSGGPETIANTGELFF
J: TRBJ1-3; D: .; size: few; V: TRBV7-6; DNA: TGTGCCAGCAGCTTTGGCACTTACTCTGGAAACACCATATATTTT; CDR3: CASSFGTYSGNTIYF